Listed here are 8 T cell receptor beta chains from one sample, sequenced in a study of T-cell reconstitution after alpha-beta-depleted transplantation in children. Unique molecular identifiers tagged the TCRbeta library. TCRdb re-called the PCR reads with MiXCR, one entry per CDR3 protein. Of some 200,000 distinct CDR3 sequences detected, 7% to 9% appear once; the ten largest clones hold about 40%. The sample here was PBMCs, mostly from graft donor cells, taken 360 days after TCRalphabeta/CD19-depleted stem cell transplant. Source of these receptors: a male patient between 2 and 10 years old who had a stem cell transplant for acute myeloid leukemia, so the T cells may come from the graft donor.

This clonotype was recorded at least ten times. The genes are TRBV12-3 or TRBV12-4 and TRBJ1-2; D uncertain. CDR3 length: 15 residues. V dropped 3 bases and J dropped 2 bases, with 13 bases sitting between them. The CDR3 sequence is CASSLIYDPNYGYTF. The CDR3 nucleotides read TGTGCCAGCAGTTTGATTTATGACCCCAACTATGGCTACACCTTC.

The table lists this clonotype with a few counts. The J gene is TRBJ2-3, the V gene TRBV6-1; D tentatively fits TRBD1 or TRBD2 (6 bases each). V lost 4 bases, J lost 0 bases, and 11 bases lay in between. The V gene's germline CDR1 is MNHNS and CDR2 SASEGT. The CDR3 totals 15 residues. The CDR3 here is CASSGWGASTDTQYF. For the CDR3, the DNA is TGTGCCAGCAGTGGGTGGGGGGCTAGCACAGATACGCAGTATTTT.

At least ten counts were recorded for this clonotype. The chain uses TRBV4-2 and TRBJ2-2, with D uncertain. The germline V and J ends were trimmed by 0 bases and 4 bases, with 6 bases remaining between them. The CDR3 runs 14 residues. From germline, CDR1 is LGHNA and CDR2 YNFKEQ. The CDR3 DNA follows: TGTGCCAGCAGCCAAGATCTGAGCACCGGGGAGCTGTTTTTT. Translation: CASSQDLSTGELFF.

This clonotype showed up many times. The V gene is TRBV20-1, the J gene TRBJ2-1; maybe TRBD2 (5 bases). The CDR3 covers 16 residues. With 3 bases removed from V and 0 bases from J, the gap between germline ends came to 15 bases. The germline CDR1 and CDR2 sequences are DFQATT and SNEGSKA (reference sequence). DNA for the CDR3: TGCAGTGCTAGGGGCGGGCACCTCCCCTCCTACAATGAGCAGTTCTTC. Amino acids: CSARGGHLPSYNEQFF.

Remarks on this clonotype: Its ends do not fully match the called genes, so a read error is possible. J is TRBJ2-1 and V is TRBV20-1, with TRBD2 matching over 8 bases. From germline, CDR1 is DFQATT and CDR2 SNEGSKA (reference sequence). The CDR3 covers 12 residues. The chain's CDR3 is CSAPSGYIEQFF. The CDR3 nucleotides read TGCAGTGCTCCTAGCGGGTACATTGAGCAGTTCTTC.

V gene TRBV29-1 combines with J gene TRBJ2-2; TRBD1 matches 7 bases. There are 14 residues in the CDR3. Per germline, CDR1 SQVTM and CDR2 ANQGSEA. The J segment lost 1 base and the V segment lost 7 bases, leaving 6 bases of the junction unmatched. The CDR3 spells CSGSRTGNTGELFF. CDR3 bases: TGCAGCGGGTCGCGGACAGGGAACACCGGGGAGCTGTTTTTT.

This chain connects TRBV5-1 to TRBJ2-5; no firm D call. Germline CDR1 reads SGHRS; CDR2 reads YFSETQ. The CDR3 contains 14 residues. V was pared by 0 bases and J by 1 base, with 7 bases between. The DNA of the CDR3 is TGCGCCAGCAGCTTGGGGACGGCCCAAGAGACCCAGTACTTC. Translation: CASSLGTAQETQYF.

This clonotype turned up a few times. The chain uses TRBV27 and TRBJ1-2; D is possibly TRBD1 (5 bases). V was pared by 2 bases and J by 8 bases, with 21 bases between. This CDR3 spans 16 amino acids. Germline V gene lookup returns CDR1 MNHEY and CDR2 SMNVEV (reference sequence). This CDR3 reads CASSLEWAPGGRGYTF. The CDR3 coding sequence is TGTGCCAGCAGTTTAGAGTGGGCGCCCGGGGGGAGAGGCTACACCTTC.